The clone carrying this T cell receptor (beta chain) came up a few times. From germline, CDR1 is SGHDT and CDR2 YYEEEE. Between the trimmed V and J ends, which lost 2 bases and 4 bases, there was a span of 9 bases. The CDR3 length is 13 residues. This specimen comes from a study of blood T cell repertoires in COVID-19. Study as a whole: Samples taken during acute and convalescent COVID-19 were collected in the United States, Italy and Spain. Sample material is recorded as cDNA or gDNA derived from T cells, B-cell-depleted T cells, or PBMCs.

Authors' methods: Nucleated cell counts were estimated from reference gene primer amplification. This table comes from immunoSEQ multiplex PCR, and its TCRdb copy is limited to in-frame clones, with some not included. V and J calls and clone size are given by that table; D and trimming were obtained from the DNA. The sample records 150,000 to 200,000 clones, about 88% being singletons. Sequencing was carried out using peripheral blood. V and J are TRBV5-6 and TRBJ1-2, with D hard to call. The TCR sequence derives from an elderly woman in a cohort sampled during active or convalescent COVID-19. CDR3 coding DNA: TGTGCCAGCAGCTTTGGAGGGAGCTATGGCTACACCTTC. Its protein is CASSFGGSYGYTF.